Following are 4 T cell receptor beta chains from one sample sequenced in a study of shared clonotypes between healthy human individuals. Positive CCR7 selection of CD45RO-negative cells yielded the naive CD8 cells, and terminally differentiated effector memory CD45RA+ cells were excluded. This table comes from immunoSEQ multiplex PCR, and its TCRdb copy is limited to in-frame clones, with some not included. Here the sample spans roughly 570,000 clones, 95% to 98% being singletons. The sequenced sample consisted of naive CD8+ T cells sorted from blood. Receptor source: a man aged 25 to 40 in good health.

The V call is TRBV4-3, the J call TRBJ2-1; D call uncertain. Trimming shortened V by 0 bases and J by 0 bases, and 9 bases separated the two germline ends. The CDR3 is made up of 16 amino acids. Germline V gene lookup returns CDR1 LGHNA and CDR2 YSLEER. The CDR3 region has the DNA TGCGCCAGCAGCCAAGAAGGATATAGCTCCTACAATGAGCAGTTCTTC. This codes for CASSQEGYSSYNEQFF.

The rearrangement joins TRBV5-6 to TRBJ2-5; the D is unclear. Trimming removed 0 bases at V and 2 bases at J, with 5 bases between. The CDR3 covers 13 residues. The germline gives CDR1 SGHDT, CDR2 YYEEEE. The CDR3 loop reads CASSLGRQETQYF. The CDR3 bases are TGTGCCAGCAGCTTGGGACGTCAAGAGACCCAGTACTTC.

The chain recombines TRBV27 with TRBJ2-3; 11 positions agree with TRBD2. The germline gives CDR1 MNHEY, CDR2 SMNVEV (reference sequence). The CDR3 length is 16 residues. V dropped 2 bases and J dropped 4; count of bases not matched to a gene: 5. Written as DNA, the CDR3 is TGTGCCAGCAGTTTAATAGCGGGAGGGACCCCAGATACGCAGTATTTT. Protein sequence: CASSLIAGGTPDTQYF.

V and J are TRBV2 and TRBJ2-3; D is ambiguous. The CDR3 runs 14 residues. Trimming pared 4 bases from V and 5 bases from J, leaving 13 bases between. The germline CDR1 and CDR2 sequences are SNHLY and FYNNEI. The CDR3 nucleotides read TGTGCCAGCAGTGCTGGAGACGGGCGAGATACGCAGTATTTT. Protein sequence: CASSAGDGRDTQYF.